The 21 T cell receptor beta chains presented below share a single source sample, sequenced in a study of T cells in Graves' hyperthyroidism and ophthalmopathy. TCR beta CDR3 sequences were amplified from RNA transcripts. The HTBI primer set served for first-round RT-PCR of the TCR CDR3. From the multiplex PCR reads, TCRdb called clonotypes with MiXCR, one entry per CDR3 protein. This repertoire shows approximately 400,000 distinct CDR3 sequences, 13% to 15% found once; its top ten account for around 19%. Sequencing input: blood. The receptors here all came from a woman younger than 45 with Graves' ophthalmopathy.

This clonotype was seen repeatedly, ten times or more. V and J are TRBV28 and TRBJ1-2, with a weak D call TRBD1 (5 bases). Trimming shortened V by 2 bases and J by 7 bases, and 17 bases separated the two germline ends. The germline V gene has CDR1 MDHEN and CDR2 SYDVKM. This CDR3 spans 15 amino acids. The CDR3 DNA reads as TGTGCCAGCAGTTTACTGGCGGGGGGGGTGTCTGGCTACACCTTC. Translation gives CASSLLAGGVSGYTF.

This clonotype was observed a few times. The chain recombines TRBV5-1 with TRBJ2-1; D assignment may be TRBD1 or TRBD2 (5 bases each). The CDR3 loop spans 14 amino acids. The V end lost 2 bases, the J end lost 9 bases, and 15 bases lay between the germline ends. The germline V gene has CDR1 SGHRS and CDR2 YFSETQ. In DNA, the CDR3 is TGCGCCAGCAGCTTACCGGGACCCTTAGCTGAGCAGTTCTTC. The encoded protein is CASSLPGPLAEQFF.

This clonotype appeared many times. The CDR3 nucleotides are TGTGCCAGCAGATTAAAAGGGGCTTCGGGCTACACCTTC. This gives the protein CASRLKGASGYTF. J is TRBJ1-2 and V is TRBV28, with D maybe TRBD1 (5 bases). CDR1 is MDHEN and CDR2 is SYDVKM in the germline V gene. There are 13 residues in the CDR3. The V end was cut by 6 bases, the J end by 8 bases, with 16 bases between.

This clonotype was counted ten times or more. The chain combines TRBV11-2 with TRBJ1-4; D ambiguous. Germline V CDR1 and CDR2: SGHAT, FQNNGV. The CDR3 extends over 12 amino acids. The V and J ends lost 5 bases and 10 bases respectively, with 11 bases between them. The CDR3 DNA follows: TGTGCCAGCAGCCCCCTTTCTGGAAAACTGTTTTTT. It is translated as CASSPLSGKLFF.

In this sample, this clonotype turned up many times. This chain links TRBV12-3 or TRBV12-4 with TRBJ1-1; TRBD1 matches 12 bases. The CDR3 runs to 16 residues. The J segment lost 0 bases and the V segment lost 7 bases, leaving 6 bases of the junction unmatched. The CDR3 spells CASIPGQGAMNTEAFF. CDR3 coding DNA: TGTGCCAGCATACCGGGACAGGGGGCCATGAACACTGAAGCTTTCTTT.

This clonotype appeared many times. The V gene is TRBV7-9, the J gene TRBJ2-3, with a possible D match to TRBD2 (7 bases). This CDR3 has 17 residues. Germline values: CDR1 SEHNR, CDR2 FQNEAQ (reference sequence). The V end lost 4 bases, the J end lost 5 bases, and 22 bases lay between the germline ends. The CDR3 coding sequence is TGTGCCAGCAGCTCCCCTCCCTCCCGGGGGGCCGAAGATACGCAGTATTTT. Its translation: CASSSPPSRGAEDTQYF.

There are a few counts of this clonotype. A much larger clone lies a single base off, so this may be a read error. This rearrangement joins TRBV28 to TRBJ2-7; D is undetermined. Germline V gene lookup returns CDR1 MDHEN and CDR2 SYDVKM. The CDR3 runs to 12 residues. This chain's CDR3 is CASSSSVRERYF. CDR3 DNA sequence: TGTGCCAGCAGCTCATCCGTGCGAGAGCGGTACTTC.

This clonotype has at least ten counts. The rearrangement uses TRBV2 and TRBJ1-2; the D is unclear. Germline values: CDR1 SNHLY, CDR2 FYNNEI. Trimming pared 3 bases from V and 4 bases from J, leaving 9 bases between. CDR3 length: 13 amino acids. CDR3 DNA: TGTGCCAGCAGTGAGCTCCTTCGCTATGGCTACACCTTC. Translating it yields CASSELLRYGYTF.

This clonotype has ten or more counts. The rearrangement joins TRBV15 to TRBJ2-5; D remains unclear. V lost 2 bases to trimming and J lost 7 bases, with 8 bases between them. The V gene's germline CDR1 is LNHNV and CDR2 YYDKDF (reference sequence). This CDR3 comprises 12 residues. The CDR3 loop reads CATSRSTSTQYF. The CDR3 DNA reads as TGTGCCACCAGCAGATCGACCTCGACCCAGTACTTC.

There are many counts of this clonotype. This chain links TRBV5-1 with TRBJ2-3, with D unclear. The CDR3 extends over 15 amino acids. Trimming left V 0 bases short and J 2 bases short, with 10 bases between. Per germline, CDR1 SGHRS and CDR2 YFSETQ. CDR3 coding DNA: TGCGCCAGCAGCTTGGTTGGCGGTTTCACAGATACGCAGTATTTT. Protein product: CASSLVGGFTDTQYF.

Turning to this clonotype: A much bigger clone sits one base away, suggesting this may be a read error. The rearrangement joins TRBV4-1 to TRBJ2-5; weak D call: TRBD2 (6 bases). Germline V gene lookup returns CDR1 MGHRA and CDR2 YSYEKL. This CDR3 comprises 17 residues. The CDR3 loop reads CAGSQESGYAGSETQYF. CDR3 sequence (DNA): TGCGCCGGCAGCCAAGAAAGCGGGTACGCAGGGTCGGAGACCCAGTACTTC.

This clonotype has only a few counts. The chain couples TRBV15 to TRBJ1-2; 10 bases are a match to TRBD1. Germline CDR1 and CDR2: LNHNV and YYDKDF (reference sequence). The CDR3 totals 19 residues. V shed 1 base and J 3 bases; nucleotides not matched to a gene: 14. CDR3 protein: CATSRGTRKRDRGDYGYTF. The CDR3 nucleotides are TGTGCCACCAGCAGAGGCACCAGGAAAAGGGACAGGGGTGACTATGGCTACACCTTC.

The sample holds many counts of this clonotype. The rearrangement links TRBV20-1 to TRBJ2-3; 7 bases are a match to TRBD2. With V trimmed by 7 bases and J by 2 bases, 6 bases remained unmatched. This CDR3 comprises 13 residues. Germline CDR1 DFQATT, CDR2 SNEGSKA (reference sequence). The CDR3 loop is CSVGAGDTDTQYF. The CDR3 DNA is TGCAGTGTTGGGGCGGGGGACACAGATACGCAGTATTTT.

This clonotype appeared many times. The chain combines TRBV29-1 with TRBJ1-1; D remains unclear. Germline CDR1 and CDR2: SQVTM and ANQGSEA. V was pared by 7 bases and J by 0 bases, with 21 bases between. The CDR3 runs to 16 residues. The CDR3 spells CSALDPLGSLNTEAFF. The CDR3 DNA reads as TGCAGCGCGCTCGATCCCTTGGGGTCCCTGAACACTGAAGCTTTCTTT.

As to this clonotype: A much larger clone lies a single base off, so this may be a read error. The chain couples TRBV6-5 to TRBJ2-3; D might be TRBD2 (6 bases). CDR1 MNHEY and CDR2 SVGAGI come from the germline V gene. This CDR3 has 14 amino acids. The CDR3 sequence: CAGSYGGNADTQYF. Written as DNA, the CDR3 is TGTGCCGGCAGTTACGGGGGAAACGCAGATACGCAGTATTTT.

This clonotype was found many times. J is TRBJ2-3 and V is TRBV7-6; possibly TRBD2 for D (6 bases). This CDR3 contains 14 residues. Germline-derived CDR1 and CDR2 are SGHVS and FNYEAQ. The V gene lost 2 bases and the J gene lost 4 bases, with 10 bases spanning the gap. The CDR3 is CASSLSGVADTQYF. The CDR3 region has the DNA TGTGCCAGCAGCTTATCGGGGGTGGCAGATACGCAGTATTTT. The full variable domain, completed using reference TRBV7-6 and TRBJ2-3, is GAGVSQSPRYKVTKRGQDVALRCDPISGHVSLYWYRQALGQGPEFLTYFNYEAQQDKSGLPNDRFSAERPEGSISTLTIQRTEQRDSAMYRCASSLSGVADTQYFGPGTRLTVL.

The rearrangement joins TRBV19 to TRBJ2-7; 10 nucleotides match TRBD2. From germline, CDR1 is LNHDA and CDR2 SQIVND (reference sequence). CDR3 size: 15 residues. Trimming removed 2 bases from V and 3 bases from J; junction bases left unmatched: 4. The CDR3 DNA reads TGTGCCAGTAGTATAAGCGGGGGGGCCCTCTACGAGCAGTACTTC. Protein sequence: CASSISGGALYEQYF. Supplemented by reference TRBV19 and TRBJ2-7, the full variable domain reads DGGITQSPKYLFRKEGQNVTLSCEQNLNHDAMYWYRQDPGQGLRLIYYSQIVNDFQKGDIAEGYSVSREKKESFPLTVTSAQKNPTAFYLCASSISGGALYEQYFGPGTRLTVT.

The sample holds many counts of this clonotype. The CDR3 protein is CASSLGVNQETQYF. CDR3 in DNA: TGTGCCAGCAGTTTGGGGGTAAACCAAGAGACCCAGTACTTC. This sequence joins TRBV6-1 and TRBJ2-5; D tentatively reads TRBD1 or TRBD2 (5 bases each). This CDR3 region has 14 residues. V dropped 5 bases and J dropped 0 bases, with 10 bases sitting between them. CDR1 MNHNS and CDR2 SASEGT come from the germline V gene.

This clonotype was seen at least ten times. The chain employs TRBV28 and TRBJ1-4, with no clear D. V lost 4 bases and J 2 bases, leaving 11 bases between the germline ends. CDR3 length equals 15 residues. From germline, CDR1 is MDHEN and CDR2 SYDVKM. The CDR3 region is CASSSRVATNEKLFF. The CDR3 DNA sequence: TGTGCCAGCAGTTCGCGAGTGGCGACTAATGAAAAACTGTTTTTT.

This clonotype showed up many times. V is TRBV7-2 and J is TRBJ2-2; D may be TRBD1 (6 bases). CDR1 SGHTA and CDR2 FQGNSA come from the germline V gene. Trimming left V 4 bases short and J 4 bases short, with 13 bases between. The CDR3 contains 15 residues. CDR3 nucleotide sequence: TGTGCCAGCAGCTATCGTGTAGGGGGCACCGGGGAGCTGTTTTTT. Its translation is CASSYRVGGTGELFF.

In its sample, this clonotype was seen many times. Written as DNA, the CDR3 is TGTGCCAGCACCGCAGGGCGGGGAGAAGAGACCCAGTACTTC. Protein sequence: CASTAGRGEETQYF. This rearrangement joins TRBV12-3 or TRBV12-4 to TRBJ2-5; D may be TRBD2 (6 bases). This CDR3 has 14 amino acids. V lost 7 bases and J 3 bases, leaving 15 bases between the germline ends.